This T cell receptor beta chain was captured in a study of T-cell memory formation after mild COVID-19. MiXCR was run by TCRdb on the 5' RACE reads, yielding one entry per CDR3 protein. The data hold over 450,000 distinct CDR3 sequences, with around 21% observed a single time. V lost 7 bases and J lost 5; bases outside the gene matches: 5. Germline V gene data show CDR1 as SQVTM and CDR2 as ANQGSEA. The CDR3 is 12 residues long. V and J are TRBV29-1 and TRBJ2-1; 7 nucleotides match TRBD2. The clonotype comes from an adult woman who had mild COVID-19 (a few samples of this study predate the infection). Cell type and time point are not known. Sequencing was done on a sample of PBMCs or a T cell subset sorted from them (not recorded which). This CDR3 reads CSGLADNNEQFF. Here the CDR3 DNA reads TGCAGCGGGCTAGCGGATAACAATGAGCAGTTCTTC.